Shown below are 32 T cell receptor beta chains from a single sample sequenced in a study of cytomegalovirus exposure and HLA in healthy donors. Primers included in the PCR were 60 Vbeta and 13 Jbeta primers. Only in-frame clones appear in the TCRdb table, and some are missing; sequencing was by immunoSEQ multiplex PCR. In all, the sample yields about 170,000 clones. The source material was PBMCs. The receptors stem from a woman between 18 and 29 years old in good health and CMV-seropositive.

CDR3 nucleotides: TGTGCCAGCAGCCAAGAGGGACAGGGATTGGGTCAAAACATTCAGTACTTC. Translating it yields CASSQEGQGLGQNIQYF. J is TRBJ2-4 and V is TRBV14; 9 bases line up with TRBD1. The V gene's germline CDR1 is SGHDN and CDR2 FVKESK. This CDR3 is built from 17 residues. V was clipped by 0 bases and J by 5 bases; unmatched bases: 8.

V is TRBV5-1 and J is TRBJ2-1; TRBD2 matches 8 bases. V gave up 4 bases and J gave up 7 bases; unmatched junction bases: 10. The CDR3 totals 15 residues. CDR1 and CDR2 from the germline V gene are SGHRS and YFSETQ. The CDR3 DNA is TGCGCCAGCAGCCCATACGGGAGGGCCGAGAATGAGCAGTTCTTC. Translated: CASSPYGRAENEQFF.

The CDR3 loop is CASSLGTASSVYTF. CDR3 DNA: TGTGCCAGCAGCTTGGGGACAGCTTCGAGTGTCTACACCTTC. This rearrangement joins TRBV7-8 to TRBJ1-2, with TRBD1 matching 7 bases. This CDR3 is 14 amino acids long. Germline CDR1 reads SGHVS; CDR2 reads FQNEAQ. The V gene end was trimmed by 3 bases and the J gene end by 10 bases; junction bases not matched to a gene: 11.

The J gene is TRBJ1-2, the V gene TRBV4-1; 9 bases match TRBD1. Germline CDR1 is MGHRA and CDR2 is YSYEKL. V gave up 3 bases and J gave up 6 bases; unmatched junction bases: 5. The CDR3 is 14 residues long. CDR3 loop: CASSQGQGVDGYTF. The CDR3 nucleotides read TGCGCCAGCAGCCAGGGACAGGGAGTCGATGGCTACACCTTC.

The CDR3 DNA follows: TGTGCCAGCAGACTGGCGCGGGGTAGCTCGGATACGCAGTATTTT. Amino acids: CASRLARGSSDTQYF. The rearrangement uses TRBV5-4 and TRBJ2-3, with a weak D call TRBD2 (6 bases). CDR3 size: 15 residues. The V end was cut by 5 bases, the J end by 6 bases, with 19 bases between. The germline V gene has CDR1 SGHNT and CDR2 YYREEE (reference sequence).

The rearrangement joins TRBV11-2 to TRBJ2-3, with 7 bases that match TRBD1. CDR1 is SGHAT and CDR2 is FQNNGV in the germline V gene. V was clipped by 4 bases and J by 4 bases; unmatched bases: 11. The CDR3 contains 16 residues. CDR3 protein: CASSSRQGILADTQYF. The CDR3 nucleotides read TGTGCCAGCAGCTCCCGACAGGGCATCTTGGCAGATACGCAGTATTTT.

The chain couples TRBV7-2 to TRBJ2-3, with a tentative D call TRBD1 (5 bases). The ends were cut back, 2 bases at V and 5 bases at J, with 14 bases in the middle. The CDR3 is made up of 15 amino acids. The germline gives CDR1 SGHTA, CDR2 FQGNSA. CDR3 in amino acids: CASSLQGRGIDTQYF. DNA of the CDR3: TGTGCCAGCAGCTTACAGGGTAGGGGAATAGATACGCAGTATTTT.

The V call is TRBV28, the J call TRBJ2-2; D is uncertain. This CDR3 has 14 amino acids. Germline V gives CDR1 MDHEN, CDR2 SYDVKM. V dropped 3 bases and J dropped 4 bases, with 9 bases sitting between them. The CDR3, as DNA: TGTGCCAGCAGTTTTATCGGTGGCACCGGGGAGCTGTTTTTT. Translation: CASSFIGGTGELFF.

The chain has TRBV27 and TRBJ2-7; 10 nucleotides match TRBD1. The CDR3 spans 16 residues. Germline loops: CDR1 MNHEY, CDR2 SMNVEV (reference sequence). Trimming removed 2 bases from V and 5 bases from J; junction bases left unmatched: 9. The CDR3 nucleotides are TGTGCCAGCAGTTTAGGCCCGGGACAGGGGAGCCACGAGCAGTACTTC. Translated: CASSLGPGQGSHEQYF.

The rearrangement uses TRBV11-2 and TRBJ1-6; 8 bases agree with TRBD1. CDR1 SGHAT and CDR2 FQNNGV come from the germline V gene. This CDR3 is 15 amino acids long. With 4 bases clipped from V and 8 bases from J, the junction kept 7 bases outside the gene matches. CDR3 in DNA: TGTGCCAGCAGCTCTAACAGGGGGAAGGATTCACCCCTCCACTTT. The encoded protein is CASSSNRGKDSPLHF. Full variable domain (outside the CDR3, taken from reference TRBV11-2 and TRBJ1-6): EAGVAQSPRYKIIEKRQSVAFWCNPISGHATLYWYQQILGQGPKLLIQFQNNGVVDDSQLPKDRFSAERLKGVDSTLKIQPAKLEDSAVYLCASSSNRGKDSPLHFGNGTRLTVT.

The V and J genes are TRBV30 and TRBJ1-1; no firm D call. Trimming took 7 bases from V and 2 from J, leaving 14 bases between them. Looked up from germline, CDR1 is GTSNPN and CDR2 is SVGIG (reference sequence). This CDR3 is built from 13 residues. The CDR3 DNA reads TGTGCCTTCTCCGAACAGACAAACACTGAAGCTTTCTTT. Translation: CAFSEQTNTEAFF.

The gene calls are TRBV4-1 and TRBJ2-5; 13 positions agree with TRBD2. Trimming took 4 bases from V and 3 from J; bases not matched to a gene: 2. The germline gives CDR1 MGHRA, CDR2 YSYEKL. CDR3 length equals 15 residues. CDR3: CASSLGTSGEETQYF. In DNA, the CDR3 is TGCGCCAGCAGCCTTGGGACTAGCGGGGAAGAGACCCAGTACTTC.

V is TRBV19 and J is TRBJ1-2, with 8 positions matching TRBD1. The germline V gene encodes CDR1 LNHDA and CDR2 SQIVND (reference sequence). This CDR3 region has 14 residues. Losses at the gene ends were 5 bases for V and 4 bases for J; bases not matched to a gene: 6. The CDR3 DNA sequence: TGTGCCAGTAGTTCAGCAGGGGGCGTCTATGGCTACACCTTC. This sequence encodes CASSSAGGVYGYTF. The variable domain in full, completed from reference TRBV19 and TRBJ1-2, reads DGGITQSPKYLFRKEGQNVTLSCEQNLNHDAMYWYRQDPGQGLRLIYYSQIVNDFQKGDIAEGYSVSREKKESFPLTVTSAQKNPTAFYLCASSSAGGVYGYTFGSGTRLTVV.

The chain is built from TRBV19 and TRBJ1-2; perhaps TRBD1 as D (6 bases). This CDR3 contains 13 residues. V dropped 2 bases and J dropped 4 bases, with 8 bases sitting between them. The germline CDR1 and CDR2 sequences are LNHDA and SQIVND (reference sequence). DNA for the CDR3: TGTGCCAGTAGTATATCGGACAGCTATGGCTACACCTTC. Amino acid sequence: CASSISDSYGYTF.

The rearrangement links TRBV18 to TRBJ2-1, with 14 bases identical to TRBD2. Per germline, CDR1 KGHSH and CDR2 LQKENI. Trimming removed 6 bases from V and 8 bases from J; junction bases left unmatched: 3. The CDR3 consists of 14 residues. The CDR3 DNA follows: TGTGCCAGCTCGGGGACTAGCGGGAGCTATGAGCAGTTCTTC. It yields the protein CASSGTSGSYEQFF. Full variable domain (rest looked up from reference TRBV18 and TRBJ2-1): NAGVMQNPRHLVRRRGQEARLRCSPMKGHSHVYWYRQLPEEGLKFMVYLQKENIIDESGMPKERFSAEFPKEGPSILRIQQVVRGDSAAYFCASSGTSGSYEQFFGPGTRLTVL.

The CDR3 DNA is TGTGCCAGCAGTGACTTAGCCGCTCTAGCTATTATGATGCCCCAGCATTTT. Protein: CASSDLAALAIMMPQHF. V and J are TRBV6-1 and TRBJ1-5, with D hard to call. V was pared by 3 bases and J by 9 bases, with 24 bases between. Germline CDR1 MNHNS, CDR2 SASEGT. The CDR3 runs 17 residues.

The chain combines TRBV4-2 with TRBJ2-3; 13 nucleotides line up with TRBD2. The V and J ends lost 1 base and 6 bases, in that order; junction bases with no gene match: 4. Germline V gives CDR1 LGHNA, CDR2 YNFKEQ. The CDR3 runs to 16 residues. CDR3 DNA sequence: TGTGCCAGCAGCCAAGGGACTAGCGGGAGTGGGGATACGCAGTATTTT. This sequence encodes CASSQGTSGSGDTQYF.

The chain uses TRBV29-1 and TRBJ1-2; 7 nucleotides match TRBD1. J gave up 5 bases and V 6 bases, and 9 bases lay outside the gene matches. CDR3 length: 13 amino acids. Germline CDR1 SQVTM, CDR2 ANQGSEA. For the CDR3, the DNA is TGCAGCGTGCAGCATGGGACAGTTTATGGCTACACCTTC. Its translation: CSVQHGTVYGYTF.

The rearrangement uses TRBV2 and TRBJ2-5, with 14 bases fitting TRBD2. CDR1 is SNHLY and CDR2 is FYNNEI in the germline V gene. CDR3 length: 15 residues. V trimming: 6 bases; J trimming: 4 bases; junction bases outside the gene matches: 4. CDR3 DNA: TGTGCCAGCAGCCCGGGACTAGCGGGAGTAGAGACCCAGTACTTC. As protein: CASSPGLAGVETQYF.

In DNA form, the CDR3 reads TGTGCCAGTAGTCTCGGGACAGGGTCCTACGAGCAGTACTTC. Its translation: CASSLGTGSYEQYF. The rearrangement joins TRBV19 to TRBJ2-7; 9 bases are shared with TRBD1. Germline V gene lookup returns CDR1 LNHDA and CDR2 SQIVND (reference sequence). Trimming cost V 5 bases and J 1 base; bases outside gene matches: 3. The CDR3 runs to 14 residues.

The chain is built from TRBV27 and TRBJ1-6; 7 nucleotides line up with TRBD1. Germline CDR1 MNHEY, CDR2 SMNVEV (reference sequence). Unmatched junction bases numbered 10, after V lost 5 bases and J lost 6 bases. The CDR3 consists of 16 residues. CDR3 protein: CASSPTTGIVNSPLHF. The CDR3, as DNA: TGTGCCAGCAGTCCCACGACAGGGATCGTTAATTCACCCCTCCACTTT.

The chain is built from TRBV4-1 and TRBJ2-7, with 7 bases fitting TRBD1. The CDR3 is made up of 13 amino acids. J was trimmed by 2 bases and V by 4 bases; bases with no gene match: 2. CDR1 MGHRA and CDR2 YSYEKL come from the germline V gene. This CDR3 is CASSLTGTYEQYF. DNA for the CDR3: TGCGCCAGCAGCCTGACAGGGACCTACGAGCAGTACTTC.

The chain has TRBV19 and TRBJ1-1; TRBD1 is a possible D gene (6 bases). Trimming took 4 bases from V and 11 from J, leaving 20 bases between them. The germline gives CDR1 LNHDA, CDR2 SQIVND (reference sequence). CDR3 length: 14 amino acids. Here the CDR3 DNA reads TGTGCCAGTAGTAGCCTCGGGACACCCGAGAGGGCTTTCTTT. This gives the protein CASSSLGTPERAFF.

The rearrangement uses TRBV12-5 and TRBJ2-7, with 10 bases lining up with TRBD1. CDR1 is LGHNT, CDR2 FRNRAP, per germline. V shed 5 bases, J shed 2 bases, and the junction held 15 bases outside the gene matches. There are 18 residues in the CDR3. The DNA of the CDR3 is TGTGCTAGTGGTCCCGACAGGGGGCGCTCGGTAACGACCTACGAGCAGTACTTC. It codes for CASGPDRGRSVTTYEQYF.

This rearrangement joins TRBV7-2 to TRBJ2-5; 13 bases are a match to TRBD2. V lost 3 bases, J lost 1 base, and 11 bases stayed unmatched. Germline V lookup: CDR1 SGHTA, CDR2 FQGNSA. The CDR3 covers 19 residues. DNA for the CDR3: TGTGCCAGCAGCTTTGGTATGGGACTAGCGGGGAGGCGCCAAGAGACCCAGTACTTC. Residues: CASSFGMGLAGRRQETQYF.

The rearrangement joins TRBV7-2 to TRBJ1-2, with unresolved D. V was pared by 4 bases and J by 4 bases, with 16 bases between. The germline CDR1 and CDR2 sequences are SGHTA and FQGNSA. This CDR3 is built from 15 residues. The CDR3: CASSYGGSGFYGYTF. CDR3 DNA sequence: TGTGCCAGCAGCTACGGAGGATCGGGGTTCTATGGCTACACCTTC.

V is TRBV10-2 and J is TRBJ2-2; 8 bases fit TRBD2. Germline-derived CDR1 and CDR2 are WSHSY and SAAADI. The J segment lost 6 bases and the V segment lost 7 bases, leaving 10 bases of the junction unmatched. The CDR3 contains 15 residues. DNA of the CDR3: TGCGCCAGCAAGTCACTAGCGGCCCAACCCGGGGAGCTGTTTTTT. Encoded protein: CASKSLAAQPGELFF.

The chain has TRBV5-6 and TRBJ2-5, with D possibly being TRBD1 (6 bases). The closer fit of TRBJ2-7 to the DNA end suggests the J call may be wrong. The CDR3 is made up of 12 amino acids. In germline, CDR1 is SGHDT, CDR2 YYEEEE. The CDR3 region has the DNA TGTGCCACTCAGGGGAGCACCTACGAGCAGTACTTC. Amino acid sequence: CATQGSTYEQYF.

The CDR3 region has the DNA TGCGCCAGCAGCCTCGGGGGGCATGTGAACACTGAAGCTTTCTTT. It codes for CASSLGGHVNTEAFF. This sequence joins TRBV5-1 and TRBJ1-1, with D tentatively TRBD1 (6 bases). V gave up 4 bases and J gave up 0 bases, with 13 bases separating them. The CDR3 totals 15 residues. Germline V gives CDR1 SGHRS, CDR2 YFSETQ.

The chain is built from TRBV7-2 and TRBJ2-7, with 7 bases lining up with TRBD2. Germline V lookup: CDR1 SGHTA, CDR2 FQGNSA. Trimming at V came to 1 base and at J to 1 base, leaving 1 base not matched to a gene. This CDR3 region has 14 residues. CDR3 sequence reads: CASSLGGGSYEQYF. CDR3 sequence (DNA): TGTGCCAGCAGCTTAGGGGGGGGGTCCTACGAGCAGTACTTC.

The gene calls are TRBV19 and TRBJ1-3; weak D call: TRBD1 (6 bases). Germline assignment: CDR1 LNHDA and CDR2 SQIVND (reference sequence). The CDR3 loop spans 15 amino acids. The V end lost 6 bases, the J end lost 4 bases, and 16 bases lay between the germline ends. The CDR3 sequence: CASSRTTGRGNTIYF. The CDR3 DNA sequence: TGTGCCAGTAGCCGAACCACAGGGCGCGGAAACACCATATATTTT.

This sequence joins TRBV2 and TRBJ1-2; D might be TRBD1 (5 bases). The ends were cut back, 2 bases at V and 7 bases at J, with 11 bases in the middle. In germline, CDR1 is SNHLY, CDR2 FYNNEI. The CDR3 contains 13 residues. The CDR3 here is CASSERGSRGYTF. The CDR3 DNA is TGTGCCAGCAGTGAAAGGGGTTCCCGTGGCTACACCTTC.